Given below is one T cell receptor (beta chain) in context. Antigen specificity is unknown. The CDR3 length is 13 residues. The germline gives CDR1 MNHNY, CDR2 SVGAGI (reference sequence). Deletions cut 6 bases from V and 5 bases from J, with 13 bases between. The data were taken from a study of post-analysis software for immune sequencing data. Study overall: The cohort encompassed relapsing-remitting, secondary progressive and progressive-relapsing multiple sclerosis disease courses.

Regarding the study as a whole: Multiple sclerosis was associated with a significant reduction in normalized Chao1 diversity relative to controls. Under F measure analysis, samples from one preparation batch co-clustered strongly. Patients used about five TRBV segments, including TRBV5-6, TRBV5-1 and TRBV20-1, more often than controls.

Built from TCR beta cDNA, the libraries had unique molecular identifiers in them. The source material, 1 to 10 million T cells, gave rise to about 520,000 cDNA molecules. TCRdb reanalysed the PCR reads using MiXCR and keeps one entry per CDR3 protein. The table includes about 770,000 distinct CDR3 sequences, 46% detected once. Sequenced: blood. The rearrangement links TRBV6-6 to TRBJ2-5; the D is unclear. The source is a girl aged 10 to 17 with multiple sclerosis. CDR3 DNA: TGTGCCAGCAGCCGAGGCCCTACGGAGACCCAGTACTTC. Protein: CASSRGPTETQYF.